The rows below give T cell receptor beta chains drawn from one sample of a study of identical twins. TCRdb fed the 5' RACE reads into MiXCR, producing one record per CDR3 protein. The sample records around 960,000 distinct CDR3 sequences, 9% to 15% being singletons. In addition, the sample was reused for a study of yellow fever vaccine responses in identical twins.

The sequencing sample was made of PBMCs. These receptors all come from a woman under 30 in good health. The CDR3 runs from the conserved cysteine through the conserved F or W. The order of the fields is D gene, V gene, clone size, J gene, CDR3 DNA, CDR3 protein. The D gene is left open where the match is weak. For some rows the clone size is stated as once, few or many, or as a class when expanded; others skip it.

NA	TRBV20-1	many	TRBJ1-3	TGCAGTGCTAGAGATAGTAGGGCACCTGGAAACACCATATATTTT	CSARDSRAPGNTIYF
NA	TRBV20-1	few	TRBJ1-1	TGCAGTGCTAGAGACCCAGCCGGGACAAAGAACACTGAAGCTTTCTTT	CSARDPAGTKNTEAFF
NA	TRBV29-1	many	TRBJ1-1	TGCAGCTTCTGGAGACAGGATTGGACTGAAGCTTTCTTT	CSFWRQDWTEAFF
NA	TRBV20-1	NA	TRBJ2-5	TGCAGTGCCAGAGATGCCGCGTACGGGACCCAGTACTTC	CSARDAAYGTQYF
NA	TRBV12-3/TRBV12-4	many	TRBJ2-5	TGTGCCAGCAGTCCGTGGGACAACTCCCAAGAGACCCAGTACTTC	CASSPWDNSQETQYF
TRBD2	TRBV9	NA	TRBJ2-7	TGTGCCAGCAGCGAAGGTGGGGGAGGGCCACACGAGCAGTACTTC	CASSEGGGGPHEQYF
TRBD1	TRBV6-1	few	TRBJ2-1	TGTGCCAGCACCTTACAGGGGCTCGCCTACAATGAGCAGTTCTTC	CASTLQGLAYNEQFF
TRBD2	TRBV20-1	NA	TRBJ2-5	TGCAGTGCTAGTCTAGCGGGGGTTAAAGAGACCCAGTACTTC	CSASLAGVKETQYF
NA	TRBV6-5	few	TRBJ2-1	TGTGCCAGCAGTTACTCGAGTATAGGGGCTTTTCCTTACAATGAGCAGTTCTTC	CASSYSSIGAFPYNEQFF
NA	TRBV9	few	TRBJ2-3	TGTGCCAGCAGCGCATCCCGGACGAGCACAGATACGCAGTATTTT	CASSASRTSTDTQYF
NA	TRBV7-8	NA	TRBJ2-1	TGTGCCAGCAGCTTAGCGATTTTCGATGAGCAGTTCTTC	CASSLAIFDEQFF
TRBD2	TRBV2	NA	TRBJ2-1	TGTGCCAGAGGGGTACGAGCGGGAGGGTGGAATGAGCAGTTCTTC	CARGVRAGGWNEQFF
NA	TRBV20-1	many	TRBJ2-3	TGCAGTGCTAGCATAGGAGCAGATACGCAGTATTTT	CSASIGADTQYF
TRBD2	TRBV12-3/TRBV12-4	few	TRBJ2-5	TGTGCCAGCAGTTTACGGGCGGGAGGGCCTATTGAGACCCAGTACTTC	CASSLRAGGPIETQYF
NA	TRBV2	NA	TRBJ2-2	TGTGCCAGCAGTGATCGGAGGCTGTACGCCACCGGGGAGCTGTTTTTT	CASSDRRLYATGELFF
TRBD2	TRBV11-2	NA	TRBJ2-5	TGTGCCAGCAGCTGGGGCAGCGGGGACCAAGAGACCCAGTACTTC	CASSWGSGDQETQYF
NA	TRBV7-9	few	TRBJ2-1	TGTGCCAGCAGCCCCCCATTGACTAGGGACAATGAGCAGTTCTTC	CASSPPLTRDNEQFF
NA	TRBV3-1	many	TRBJ2-7	TGTGCCAGCAGCCAAGCCCCGGGACCCTACGAGCAGTACTTC	CASSQAPGPYEQYF
NA	TRBV15	few	TRBJ2-3	TGTGCCACCAGCAGAGATCGGGCGGTGATCACAGATACGCAGTATTTT	CATSRDRAVITDTQYF
NA	TRBV29-1	NA	TRBJ2-7	TGCAGCGTTGGGTCCGGGGGCGGGGAGCAGTACTTC	CSVGSGGGEQYF
NA	TRBV3-1	few	TRBJ1-6	TGTGCCAGCAGCCAACCACAGTATAATTCACCCCTCCACTTT	CASSQPQYNSPLHF
NA	TRBV10-1	few	TRBJ2-1	TGCGCCAGCAGTGAGACGGGGCGATCCTACAATGAGCAGTTCTTC	CASSETGRSYNEQFF
NA	TRBV10-3	few	TRBJ2-1	TGTGCCATCAGTGGGACTCTTATTGAGCAGTTCTTC	CAISGTLIEQFF
TRBD1	TRBV11-3	NA	TRBJ1-6	TGTGCCAGCAGCTCAGAGACAGGGGTTGGACCCCTCCACTTT	CASSSETGVGPLHF
TRBD2	TRBV6-2/TRBV6-3	few	TRBJ2-2	TGTGCCAGCAGTTATTGGGGCCCCCAATTCGGGACTACCGCGAACACCGGGGAGCTGTTTTTT	CASSYWGPQFGTTANTGELFF
NA	TRBV9	NA	TRBJ2-1	TGTGCCAGCAGCGTCCGATCGGACCCTTACAATGAGCAGTTCTTC	CASSVRSDPYNEQFF
NA	TRBV24-1	few	TRBJ2-2	TGTGCCACCAGTGAGGTGTCTGGCAGCAACACCGGGGAGCTGTTTTTT	CATSEVSGSNTGELFF
NA	TRBV12-3/TRBV12-4	NA	TRBJ1-3	TGTGCCAGCAGTTTAGGTTTCCAACAGGGTGAATCCCTCCTCGCTGGAAACACCATATATTTT	CASSLGFQQGESLLAGNTIYF
NA	TRBV10-3	NA	TRBJ2-1	TGTGCCAACGGACGGGACCCCGGCTACAATGAGCAGTTCTTC	CANGRDPGYNEQFF
TRBD1	TRBV2	NA	TRBJ2-5	TGTGCCAGCAGCGACGACAGGGCCACGAAGACCCAGTACTTC	CASSDDRATKTQYF
NA	TRBV2	few	TRBJ1-1	TGTGCCAGCAGTGAAGCTCTAGGTATGAACACTGAAGCTTTCTTT	CASSEALGMNTEAFF
TRBD1	TRBV24-1	NA	TRBJ2-5	TGTGCCACCAGTGATACCGGGACAGGGGAGACCCAGTACTTC	CATSDTGTGETQYF
NA	TRBV21-1	NA	TRBJ2-3	TGTGCCAGCAGCAAAATAATTCTGGCGAAATACACAGATACGCAGTATTTT	CASSKIILAKYTDTQYF
TRBD1	TRBV28	many	TRBJ1-5	TGTGCCAGCAGTCCCTCTTACAGGGGAGGTCAGCCCCAGCATTTT	CASSPSYRGGQPQHF
NA	TRBV5-1	NA	TRBJ2-1	TGCGCCAGCAGCACCGGGACACAACTAGTATTGCCGTACAATGAGCAGTTCTTC	CASSTGTQLVLPYNEQFF
NA	TRBV14	few	TRBJ1-2	TGTGCCAGCAGCCAAGAGACTTGGTATGGCTACACCTTC	CASSQETWYGYTF
NA	TRBV28	NA	TRBJ2-1	TGTGCCAGCAAGTTAGCGCCCTCCTACAATGAGCAGTTCTTC	CASKLAPSYNEQFF
TRBD1	TRBV18	NA	TRBJ2-7	TGTGCCAGCTCTGAGAGACAGGGCAACGACGAGCAGTACTTC	CASSERQGNDEQYF
NA	TRBV15	NA	TRBJ2-7	TGTGCCACGCGGCTCGAGGGAGTCTACGAGCAGTACTTC	CATRLEGVYEQYF
NA	TRBV20-1	NA	TRBJ1-1	TGCAGTGCTAGCCAGGTAGGGGGGATCACTGAAGCTTTCTTT	CSASQVGGITEAFF
NA	TRBV2	once	TRBJ2-7	TGTGCCAGCAGTGAGGGGGGTAGCGGAAGCTACGAGCAGTACTTC	CASSEGGSGSYEQYF
TRBD2	TRBV7-7	NA	TRBJ2-5	TGTGCCAGCAGCCCGTCTAGCGGGACGGGGGAGACCCAGTACTTC	CASSPSSGTGETQYF
TRBD1	TRBV5-1	NA	TRBJ2-7	TGCGCCAGCAGCTTCAGATCCGGGACAGGGTCGTACGAGCAGTACTTC	CASSFRSGTGSYEQYF
TRBD2	TRBV12-3/TRBV12-4	NA	TRBJ2-7	TGTGCCAGCAGCCCCTCCCGCGGGAGTTCCTACGAGCAGTACTTC	CASSPSRGSSYEQYF
NA	TRBV20-1	many	TRBJ1-1	TGCAGTGCCCCGACTGGGGCGAACACTGAAGCTTTCTTT	CSAPTGANTEAFF
TRBD1	TRBV3-1	NA	TRBJ2-1	TGTGCCAGCAGCCGAGAACAGGGGGCGATGTCCTACAATGAGCAGTTCTTC	CASSREQGAMSYNEQFF
NA	TRBV6-2/TRBV6-3	few	TRBJ2-4	TGTGCCAGCAGATTGCTTCAGGGTACCAAAAACATTCAGTACTTC	CASRLLQGTKNIQYF
NA	TRBV27	few	TRBJ2-2	TGTGCCAGCAGAGGGGGACTACTAAACACCGGGGAGCTGTTTTTT	CASRGGLLNTGELFF
TRBD1	TRBV6-1	few	TRBJ1-1	TGTGCCAGCAGGGGACAGGGGACGACTGAAGCTTTCTTT	CASRGQGTTEAFF
NA	TRBV12-3/TRBV12-4	few	TRBJ2-7	TGTGCCAGCAGGGCGGGGCAGGGTCCTTACGAGCAGTACTTC	CASRAGQGPYEQYF
TRBD2	TRBV27	NA	TRBJ2-1	TGTGCCAGCAGAACCTTAGCGGGAGGACAGTACAATGAGCAGTTCTTC	CASRTLAGGQYNEQFF
TRBD2	TRBV6-1	NA	TRBJ2-1	TGTGCCAGCAGCCCCGTAGCGGGAGGCGGGGGCAATGAGCAGTTCTTC	CASSPVAGGGGNEQFF
NA	TRBV10-1	NA	TRBJ2-3	TGCGCCAGCAGTGAGAGGCTAGCCCCGACAGATACGCAGTATTTT	CASSERLAPTDTQYF
NA	TRBV12-3/TRBV12-4	few	TRBJ2-1	TGTGCCAGCGGCCCGGGGGTACTGGGTGTTGACAATGAGCAGTTCTTC	CASGPGVLGVDNEQFF
TRBD1	TRBV12-3/TRBV12-4	many	TRBJ2-1	TGTGCCAGCAGTTTATTTATCGGGGGACAGGGGAGACGGAATGAGCAGTTCTTC	CASSLFIGGQGRRNEQFF
NA	TRBV6-5	few	TRBJ2-7	TGTGCCAGCAGTTACTCGATGAGGACCTACGAGCAGTACTTC	CASSYSMRTYEQYF
NA	TRBV7-9	few	TRBJ2-5	TGTGCCAGCAGCTTACAGGGCCTGGGGTTCCAAGAGACCCAGTACTTC	CASSLQGLGFQETQYF